These 8 T cell receptor beta chains originate from one sample sequenced in a study of T cell responses to AZD1222 COVID-19 vaccine. Clones were read by immunoSEQ multiplex PCR, and TCRdb kept only the in-frame ones, dropping some. The sample yields about 88,000 clones, 85% to 90% seen once. Sequenced here: peripheral blood, sampled on day 0 of AZD1222 vaccination. The receptors here all came from an adult in good health.

The rearrangement joins TRBV6-2 or TRBV6-3 to TRBJ2-1; 10 positions match TRBD2. The length of the CDR3 is 16 residues. Per the germline V gene, CDR1 is MNHEY and CDR2 is SVGEGT. Trimming at V came to 4 bases and at J to 3 bases, leaving 6 bases not matched to a gene. The chain's CDR3 is CASSFLQRGGYNEQFF. In DNA, the CDR3 is TGTGCCAGCAGTTTTCTGCAGCGGGGGGGCTACAATGAGCAGTTCTTC.

This clone was observed once. CDR3 sequence reads: CASSIGGETYGYTF. In nucleotides, the CDR3 is TGTGCCAGTAGTATAGGCGGAGAGACCTATGGCTACACCTTC. The chain carries TRBV19 and TRBJ1-2; D not resolved. V was pared by 1 base and J by 4 bases, with 10 bases between. The CDR3 contains 14 residues. Germline V CDR1 and CDR2: LNHDA, SQIVND (reference sequence).

The genes are TRBV29-1 and TRBJ1-3; D gene ambiguous. Trimming removed 4 bases from V and 0 bases from J, with 13 bases in between. The V gene's germline CDR1 is SQVTM and CDR2 ANQGSEA. This CDR3 region has 15 residues. CDR3 region: CSVAVPSISGNTIYF. For the CDR3, the DNA is TGCAGCGTTGCGGTTCCCAGCATCTCTGGAAACACCATATATTTT.

The chain recombines TRBV4-3 with TRBJ1-2, with TRBD1 as a possible D gene (5 bases). The CDR3 totals 16 residues. Trimming cost V 0 bases and J 3 bases, with 14 bases left between them. Germline assignment: CDR1 LGHNA and CDR2 YSLEER. This chain's CDR3 is CASSQDRGGSYYGYTF. CDR3 sequence (DNA): TGCGCCAGCAGCCAAGATCGCGGGGGATCGTACTATGGCTACACCTTC.

V is TRBV12-3 or TRBV12-4 and J is TRBJ1-4; D may be TRBD1 (5 bases). This CDR3 has 12 amino acids. Trimming removed 8 bases from V and 7 bases from J, with 11 bases in between. Here the CDR3 DNA reads TGTGCCAGCCAGGGTCCTGGTGAAAAACTGTTTTTT. Translation gives CASQGPGEKLFF.

The chain joins TRBV7-8 to TRBJ1-2; 9 bases line up with TRBD1. The CDR3 is 16 residues long. Germline CDR1 is SGHVS and CDR2 is FQNEAQ. J gave up 5 bases and V 4 bases, and 11 bases lay outside the gene matches. CDR3 residues: CASSSRDRDSGYGYTF. CDR3 in DNA: TGTGCCAGCAGCTCCCGGGACAGGGATTCGGGTTATGGCTACACCTTC.

The chain carries TRBV30 and TRBJ1-2; weak D call: TRBD1 (6 bases). Looked up from germline, CDR1 is GTSNPN and CDR2 is SVGIG (reference sequence). V was shortened by 3 bases and J by 2 bases, with 10 bases between the two germline ends. CDR3 length equals 13 residues. CDR3 sequence reads: CAWSPGVNYGYTF. CDR3 in DNA: TGTGCCTGGAGCCCAGGGGTGAACTATGGCTACACCTTC. Drawing the rest from reference TRBV30 and TRBJ1-2, the complete variable domain is SQTIHQWPATLVQPVGSPLSLECTVEGTSNPNLYWYRQAAGRGLQLLFYSVGIGQISSEVPQNLSASRPQDRQFILSSKKLLLSDSGFYLCAWSPGVNYGYTFGSGTRLTVV.

This CDR3 is CSARDRNEQFF. The CDR3 nucleotides are TGCAGTGCTAGAGACCGCAATGAGCAGTTCTTC. The V and J genes are TRBV20-1 and TRBJ2-1, with D uncertain. CDR1 DFQATT and CDR2 SNEGSKA come from the germline V gene (reference sequence). The CDR3 has 11 amino acids. With 0 bases removed from V and 6 bases from J, the gap between germline ends came to 3 bases.